These 26 T cell receptor beta chains originate from one sample sequenced in a study of cytomegalovirus exposure and HLA in healthy donors. Primers for the PCR totalled 60 Vbeta and 13 Jbeta. Profiling relied on immunoSEQ multiplex PCR, and the TCRdb table lists in-frame clones only, not all of them. This sample has under 130,000 clones; about an eighth occur once, and the top ten carry approximately 15%. The sample taken for sequencing was PBMCs. These TCRs come from a man in his forties in good health and CMV-seropositive.

This clone turned up a few times. The chain joins TRBV19 to TRBJ1-2; possible D gene TRBD1, 6 bases. V was pared by 4 bases and J by 6 bases, with 15 bases between. This CDR3 has 14 amino acids. The germline V gene encodes CDR1 LNHDA and CDR2 SQIVND (reference sequence). CDR3: CASSRQGLENGYTF. The DNA for the CDR3 is TGTGCCAGTAGTAGGCAGGGGCTGGAGAATGGCTACACCTTC.

This clone was seen more than once but under ten times. The genes are TRBV10-3 and TRBJ2-3, with 14 bases identical to TRBD2. The V gene end was trimmed by 7 bases and the J gene end by 4 bases; junction bases not matched to a gene: 7. Germline CDR1 and CDR2: ENHRY and SYGVKD. The CDR3 sequence is 16 residues long. The CDR3 DNA reads as TGTGCCATCACCCCGGGGACTAGCGGGAGTGCAGATACGCAGTATTTT. Protein: CAITPGTSGSADTQYF.

This clone was recorded a few times. The chain couples TRBV6-5 to TRBJ2-2, with D maybe TRBD2 (5 bases). The CDR3 has 14 residues. Trimming removed 2 bases at V and 3 bases at J, with 7 bases between. The germline V gene encodes CDR1 MNHEY and CDR2 SVGAGI. CDR3 residues: CASSYMGDTGELFF. Here the CDR3 DNA reads TGTGCCAGCAGTTACATGGGAGACACCGGGGAGCTGTTTTTT.

This chain links TRBV10-3 with TRBJ1-1; D is undetermined. The V gene's germline CDR1 is ENHRY and CDR2 SYGVKD. V gave up 7 bases and J gave up 0 bases, with 9 bases separating them. CDR3 length: 13 residues. CDR3 sequence (DNA): TGTGCCATCACAGCCCAGGTGAACACTGAAGCTTTCTTT. Amino acid sequence: CAITAQVNTEAFF.

This sequence joins TRBV29-1 and TRBJ2-7; D possibly corresponds to TRBD2 (5 bases). From germline, CDR1 is SQVTM and CDR2 ANQGSEA. The CDR3 runs to 13 residues. The V and J ends lost 5 bases and 1 base respectively, with 12 bases between them. The CDR3 bases are TGCAGCGTTCCCCCTGGGAGTTCCTACGAGCAGTACTTC. It encodes CSVPPGSSYEQYF.

The chain is built from TRBV5-8 and TRBJ2-7; tentative D call: TRBD1 (6 bases). V was shortened by 1 base and J by 0 bases, with 8 bases between the two germline ends. CDR1 and CDR2 from the germline V gene are SGHTS and YDEGEE. The CDR3 is 14 amino acids. In DNA, the CDR3 is TGTGCCAGCAGCTTGCAAGGGGGCTCCTACGAGCAGTACTTC. Translated, it gives CASSLQGGSYEQYF.

J is TRBJ1-5 and V is TRBV19, with a possible D match to TRBD1 (5 bases). CDR3 length equals 16 residues. CDR1 and CDR2 from the germline V gene are LNHDA and SQIVND (reference sequence). Trimming removed 6 bases at V and 0 bases at J, with 15 bases between. CDR3 nucleotides: TGTGCCAGTAGGGACAAACAGGAGTTTAGCAATCAGCCCCAGCATTTT. This encodes CASRDKQEFSNQPQHF.

This clone was detected a few times. CDR3 in amino acids: CASSQIGSLSYEQYF. The CDR3, as DNA: TGTGCCAGCAGCCAAATCGGGAGTTTGTCCTACGAGCAGTACTTC. The V gene is TRBV14, the J gene TRBJ2-7; D perhaps matches TRBD2 (6 bases). V was pared by 2 bases and J by 1 base, with 12 bases between. The CDR3 has 15 residues. Germline loops: CDR1 SGHDN, CDR2 FVKESK.

The rearrangement uses TRBV30 and TRBJ2-7; the match to TRBD2 covers 12 bases. The V gene end was trimmed by 5 bases and the J gene end by 5 bases; junction bases not matched to a gene: 7. CDR1 is GTSNPN, CDR2 SVGIG, per germline (reference sequence). CDR3 size: 14 residues. CDR3 region: CAWSSGRASDEQYF. CDR3 coding DNA: TGTGCCTGGTCTAGCGGGAGGGCGAGCGACGAGCAGTACTTC.

The V gene is TRBV9, the J gene TRBJ2-5; 7 bases map to TRBD1. Germline V gene sequence: CDR1 SGDLS, CDR2 YYNGEE. Trimming removed 4 bases from V and 7 bases from J; junction bases left unmatched: 13. The CDR3 has 15 amino acids. The DNA for the CDR3 is TGTGCCAGCAGCCCCAGTGACAGGGCATCTGGGACCCAGTACTTC. It yields the protein CASSPSDRASGTQYF.

This chain joins TRBV5-1 and TRBJ2-1; 14 nucleotides align to TRBD2. V was pared by 4 bases and J by 8 bases, with 8 bases of the junction left unmatched. Germline V CDR1 and CDR2: SGHRS, YFSETQ. The CDR3 has 16 amino acids. The CDR3 sequence is CASSRPTSGREDEQFF. The CDR3 nucleotides read TGCGCCAGCAGCCGACCGACTAGCGGGAGGGAGGATGAGCAGTTCTTC.

This clone was counted between two and nine times. The chain is built from TRBV29-1 and TRBJ1-4; 8 nucleotides match TRBD1. CDR3 size: 15 residues. The V gene's germline CDR1 is SQVTM and CDR2 ANQGSEA. Trimming removed 3 bases from V and 7 bases from J; junction bases left unmatched: 10. This CDR3 reads CSVDGSGGAGEKLFF. For the CDR3, the DNA is TGCAGCGTTGACGGGTCAGGGGGCGCAGGTGAAAAACTGTTTTTT. Filled out from reference TRBV29-1 and TRBJ1-4, the complete variable domain reads SAVISQKPSRDICQRGTSLTIQCQVDSQVTMMFWYRQQPGQSLTLIATANQGSEATYESGFVIDKFPISRPNLTFSTLTVSNMSPEDSSIYLCSVDGSGGAGEKLFFGSGTQLSVL.

Regarding this clone: The junction departs from the called germline gene at one end, perhaps through a read error. The chain couples TRBV6-5 to TRBJ2-7; 11 bases are shared with TRBD2. The CDR3 has 15 residues. The germline V gene has CDR1 MNHEY and CDR2 SVGAGI. CDR3 sequence: CASSDSSGRIYEQYF. The CDR3 bases are TGTGCCAGCAGTGACTCTAGCGGGAGGATCTACGAGCAGTACTTC.

This sequence joins TRBV5-6 and TRBJ1-2; D gene uncertain. V lost 0 bases and J lost 1, with 4 bases in between. This CDR3 contains 13 residues. Germline values: CDR1 SGHDT, CDR2 YYEEEE. The CDR3 bases are TGTGCCAGCAGCTTGGGAGTTAACTATGGCTACACCTTC. As protein: CASSLGVNYGYTF.

The chain employs TRBV2 and TRBJ1-5; possibly TRBD1 for D (5 bases). The germline V and J ends were trimmed by 2 bases and 9 bases, with 11 bases remaining between them. The length of the CDR3 is 13 residues. Germline V CDR1 and CDR2: SNHLY, FYNNEI. The CDR3 loop reads CASSEQGGWPQHF. In nucleotides, the CDR3 is TGTGCCAGCAGTGAACAGGGCGGTTGGCCCCAGCATTTT.

V and J are TRBV9 and TRBJ1-2; D might be TRBD1 (5 bases). With 3 bases removed from V and 7 bases from J, the gap between germline ends came to 22 bases. The CDR3 runs to 16 residues. Germline V lookup: CDR1 SGDLS, CDR2 YYNGEE. CDR3 loop: CASSGGRALLLGGYTF. The CDR3 nucleotides are TGTGCCAGCAGCGGGGGCAGGGCCCTCCTTCTGGGTGGCTACACCTTC.

A few counts support this clone. The chain carries TRBV29-1 and TRBJ2-2; D may be TRBD2 (6 bases). The germline V gene has CDR1 SQVTM and CDR2 ANQGSEA. This CDR3 contains 14 residues. Trimming stripped 4 bases from V and 6 bases from J, with 15 bases between. This chain's CDR3 is CSVGRGVGAGELFF. CDR3 nucleotide sequence: TGCAGCGTTGGTCGCGGGGTCGGAGCCGGGGAGCTGTTTTTT.

In its sample, this clone was seen a few times. The chain recombines TRBV5-1 with TRBJ1-1; D possibly corresponds to TRBD1 (6 bases). The CDR3 is 16 residues long. The germline V and J ends were trimmed by 0 bases and 0 bases, with 12 bases remaining between them. Germline CDR1 reads SGHRS; CDR2 reads YFSETQ. The CDR3 here is CASSLGGQGLNTEAFF. Here the CDR3 DNA reads TGCGCCAGCAGCTTGGGAGGGCAGGGGCTGAACACTGAAGCTTTCTTT.

This clone was observed a handful of times. Germline and junction disagree at one end, which may indicate a read error. V gene TRBV2 combines with J gene TRBJ2-5; 9 nucleotides align to TRBD1. The length of the CDR3 is 13 residues. Germline CDR1 and CDR2: SNHLY and FYNNEI. As DNA, the CDR3 is TGTGCCAGCAGTGCCCGAACCCGGGACAGGGCGGACTTC. It translates to CASSARTRDRADF. The full variable domain, completed using reference TRBV2 and TRBJ2-5, is EPEVTQTPSHQVTQMGQEVILRCVPISNHLYFYWYRQILGQKVEFLVSFYNNEISEKSEIFDDQFSVERPDGSNFTLKIRSTKLEDSAMYFCASSARTRDRADFGPGTRLLVL.

A few counts support this clone. This rearrangement joins TRBV4-1 to TRBJ2-1, with 8 positions matching TRBD1. Unmatched junction bases numbered 8, after V lost 3 bases and J lost 7 bases. The V gene's germline CDR1 is MGHRA and CDR2 YSYEKL. There are 15 residues in the CDR3. The CDR3 nucleotides are TGCGCCAGCAGCCACGGACAGGGCGGGTGGAATGAGCAGTTCTTC. Translation: CASSHGQGGWNEQFF.

As DNA, the CDR3 is TGCGCCAGCAGCCAAGATTCGGGACCGGGAGCCACAGATACGCAGTATTTT. Its protein is CASSQDSGPGATDTQYF. The J gene is TRBJ2-3, the V gene TRBV4-1; D possibly corresponds to TRBD2 (6 bases). Germline CDR1 reads MGHRA; CDR2 reads YSYEKL. The ends were cut back, 0 bases at V and 2 bases at J, with 15 bases in the middle. The CDR3 runs 17 residues.

This clone has just a few counts. At one of its ends the junction is not consistent with the germline gene, which may arise from a read error. The chain combines TRBV5-5 with TRBJ1-4; D perhaps matches TRBD1 (6 bases). The germline V gene encodes CDR1 SGHKS and CDR2 YYEKEE (reference sequence). The CDR3 extends over 15 amino acids. The CDR3 nucleotides are TGTGCCAGCAGCCGCCTCCGGGACACTACTGAAAAACTGTTTTTT. Its protein is CASSRLRDTTEKLFF. The full variable domain, its missing parts supplied by reference TRBV5-5 and TRBJ1-4, is DAGVTQSPTHLIKTRGQQVTLRCSPISGHKSVSWYQQVLGQGPQFIFQYYEKEERGRGNFPDRFSARQFPNYSSELNVNALLLGDSALYLCASSRLRDTTEKLFFGSGTQLSVL.

Details on this clone: Compared with germline, one end of the junction differs, possibly owing to a read error. This chain's CDR3 is CASGQDGGAEAFF. The CDR3 DNA is TGCGCCAGCGGCCAAGATGGGGGGGCAGAAGCTTTCTTT. V is TRBV4-1 and J is TRBJ1-1, with a weak D call TRBD1 (6 bases). Germline V gene lookup returns CDR1 MGHRA and CDR2 YSYEKL. This CDR3 contains 13 residues.

This clone was recorded a few times. This rearrangement joins TRBV7-8 to TRBJ1-3; TRBD1 might be the D (5 bases). Germline V gene lookup returns CDR1 SGHVS and CDR2 FQNEAQ. CDR3 length equals 16 residues. V dropped 1 base and J dropped 2 bases, with 12 bases sitting between them. The chain's CDR3 is CASSLGGGGAGNTIYF. The CDR3 region has the DNA TGTGCCAGCAGCTTAGGGGGCGGGGGAGCTGGAAACACCATATATTTT.

The rearrangement uses TRBV28 and TRBJ1-5; D not certain. The CDR3 length is 14 residues. In germline, CDR1 is MDHEN, CDR2 SYDVKM. The V end lost 2 bases, the J end lost 5 bases, and 10 bases lay between the germline ends. Written as DNA, the CDR3 is TGTGCCAGCAGTTTAGTGGCAGGCTATCAGCCCCAGCATTTT. It yields the protein CASSLVAGYQPQHF.

The CDR3 DNA sequence: TGCAGCGGAGGACAGGAGGAGACCCAGTACTTC. Protein sequence: CSGGQEETQYF. V and J are TRBV29-1 and TRBJ2-5; 7 bases line up with TRBD1. Trimming cost V 7 bases and J 5 bases; bases outside gene matches: 4. CDR3 length: 11 amino acids. From germline, CDR1 is SQVTM and CDR2 ANQGSEA. The variable domain in full, completed from reference TRBV29-1 and TRBJ2-5, reads SAVISQKPSRDICQRGTSLTIQCQVDSQVTMMFWYRQQPGQSLTLIATANQGSEATYESGFVIDKFPISRPNLTFSTLTVSNMSPEDSSIYLCSGGQEETQYFGPGTRLLVL.